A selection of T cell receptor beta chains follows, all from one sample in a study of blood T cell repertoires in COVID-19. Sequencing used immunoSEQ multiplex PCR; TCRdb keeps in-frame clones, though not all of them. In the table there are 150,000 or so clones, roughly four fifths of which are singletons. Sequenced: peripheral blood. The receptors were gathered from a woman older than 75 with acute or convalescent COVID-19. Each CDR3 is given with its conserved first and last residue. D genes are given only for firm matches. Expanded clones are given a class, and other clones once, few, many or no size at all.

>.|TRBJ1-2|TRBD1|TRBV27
TGTGCCAGCAGGGTCGGACAGGGGGGTAACTATGGCTACACCTTC
CASRVGQGGNYGYTF
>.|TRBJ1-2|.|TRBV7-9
TGTGCCAGCAGCTTAGCCCAAGCGATAACGAGGGGGTTTTATGGCTACACCTTC
CASSLAQAITRGFYGYTF
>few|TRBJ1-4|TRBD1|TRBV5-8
TGTGCCAGCAGCCCGGGACAGGGGGTAACTAATGAAAAACTGTTTTTT
CASSPGQGVTNEKLFF
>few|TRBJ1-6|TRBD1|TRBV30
TGTGCCTGGACCGGGACAGCCGATTCACCCCTCCACTTT
CAWTGTADSPLHF
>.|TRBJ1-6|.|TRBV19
TGTGCCAGTAGTATTGGAGCGGATTCACCCCTCCACTTT
CASSIGADSPLHF
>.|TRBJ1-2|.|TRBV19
TGTGCCAGTACCCCCCTGTGGGTTAGCGACTATGGCTACACCTTC
CASTPLWVSDYGYTF
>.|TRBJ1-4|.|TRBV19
TGTGCCAGTAGTGCCTCCACAGGGAAGAGTGAAAAACTGTTTTTT
CASSASTGKSEKLFF
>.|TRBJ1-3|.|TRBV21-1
TGTGCCGGGTCCACCTATCAGACACTCTCTGGAAACACCATATATTTT
CAGSTYQTLSGNTIYF
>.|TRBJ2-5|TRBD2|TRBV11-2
TGTGCCAGCAGCTTTAGCGGGGGGCCGGAAGAGACCCAGTACTTC
CASSFSGGPEETQYF
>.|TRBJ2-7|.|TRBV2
TGTGCCAGTTTCTGGGGGCCCCCCTACGAGCAGTACTTC
CASFWGPPYEQYF
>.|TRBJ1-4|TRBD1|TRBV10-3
TGTGCCATCAGTGCTGGACAGGCCTTCCTTAATGAAAAACTGTTTTTT
CAISAGQAFLNEKLFF
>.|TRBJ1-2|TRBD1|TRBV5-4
TGTGCCAGCAGCGAACCGGACAGGGGGTCCTATGGCTACACCTTC
CASSEPDRGSYGYTF
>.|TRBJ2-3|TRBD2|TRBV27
TGTGCCAGCAGTTTTAGGTTAACGGGACTAGCGGGGCCCTACACAGATACGCAGTATTTT
CASSFRLTGLAGPYTDTQYF
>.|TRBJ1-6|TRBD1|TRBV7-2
TGTGCCAGCAGCCCCTCCAGGGACAGTAATTCACCCCTCCACTTT
CASSPSRDSNSPLHF
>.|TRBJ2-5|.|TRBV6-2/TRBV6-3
TGTGCCAGCAGTTACGGGGACTTCAGATTCCAAGAGACCCAGTACTTC
CASSYGDFRFQETQYF
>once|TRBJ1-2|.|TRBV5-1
TGCGCCAGCAGCTTGGCCACGGTGAGCTATGGCTACACCTTC
CASSLATVSYGYTF
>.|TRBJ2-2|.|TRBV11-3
TGTGCCAGCAGCTTACGAGTGGGAGCTAACACCGGGGAGCTGTTTTTT
CASSLRVGANTGELFF
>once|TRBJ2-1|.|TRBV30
TGTGCCTGGACCTTTTTAGCGAATGAGCAGTTCTTC
CAWTFLANEQFF
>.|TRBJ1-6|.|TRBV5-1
TGCGCCAGCAGCTTGGGGGGGCGGGATTCACCCCTCCACTTT
CASSLGGRDSPLHF
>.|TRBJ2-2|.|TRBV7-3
TGTGCCAGCAGCCTTTCCGGGGAGCTGTTTTTT
CASSLSGELFF
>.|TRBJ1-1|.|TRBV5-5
TGTGCCAGCAGCTCGGAAGGGAGGCGGAACACTGAAGCTTTCTTT
CASSSEGRRNTEAFF
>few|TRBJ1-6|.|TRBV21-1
TGTGCCAGCAGCAAATTTGGGGCTCCTAATTCACCCCTCCACTTT
CASSKFGAPNSPLHF
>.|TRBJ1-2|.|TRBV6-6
TGTGCCAGCAGTTACTCGCCGGACAGCTTTTATGGCTACACCTTC
CASSYSPDSFYGYTF
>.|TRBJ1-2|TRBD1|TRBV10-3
TGTGCCATCAGTGAGGTTCACAGGGGGCCGAGTGGCTACACCTTC
CAISEVHRGPSGYTF
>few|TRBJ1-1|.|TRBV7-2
TGTGCCAGCAGGATAGATAACAGGGCGAACACTGAAGCTTTCTTT
CASRIDNRANTEAFF
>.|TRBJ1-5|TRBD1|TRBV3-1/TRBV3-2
TGTGCCAGCAGTGACGGACAGGGGGGCGCGGCGGGGCCCCAGCATTTT
CASSDGQGGAAGPQHF
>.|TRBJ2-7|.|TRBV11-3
TGTGCCAGCAGCGCGACAGCTTCCTACGAGCAGTACTTC
CASSATASYEQYF
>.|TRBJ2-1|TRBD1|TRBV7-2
TGTGCCACCGACAGAGGGACAGCCTATAGCTCCTACAATGAGCAGTTCTTC
CATDRGTAYSSYNEQFF
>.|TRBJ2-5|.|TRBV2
TGTGCCAGCAGGGGGGGGGCAGAGACCCAGTACTTC
CASRGGAETQYF
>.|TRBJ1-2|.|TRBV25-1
TGTGCCAGCAGTGACCCAGGGTACTATGGCTACACCTTC
CASSDPGYYGYTF
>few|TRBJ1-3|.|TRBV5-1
TGCGCCAGCAGCTTGGCCTCCGGCTCTGGAAACACCATATATTTT
CASSLASGSGNTIYF
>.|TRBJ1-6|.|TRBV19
TGTGCCAGTAGCACCCTTGGGGCCGGGAATTCACCCCTCCACTTT
CASSTLGAGNSPLHF
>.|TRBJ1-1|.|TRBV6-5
TGTGCCAGCAGTTACACCGCATTAAGGGGATTGGCTTTCTTT
CASSYTALRGLAFF
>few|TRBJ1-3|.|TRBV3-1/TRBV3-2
TGTGCCAGCAGCCCTTACGGGACTGGAAACACCATATATTTT
CASSPYGTGNTIYF
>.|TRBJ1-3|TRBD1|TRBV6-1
TGTGCCAGCAGTGAAGCAGGGGGCAGGACAAGGAACACCATATATTTT
CASSEAGGRTRNTIYF
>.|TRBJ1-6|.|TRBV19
TGTGCCAGTAGGAGCTCCTATAATTCACCCCTCCACTTT
CASRSSYNSPLHF
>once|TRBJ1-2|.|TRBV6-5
TGTGCCAGCTATTTTGCTAACTATGGCTACACCTTC
CASYFANYGYTF
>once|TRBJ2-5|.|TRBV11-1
TGTGCCAGCAGCATCGGAGAGACCCAGTACTTC
CASSIGETQYF
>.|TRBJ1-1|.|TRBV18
TGTGCCAGCTCAGAGGGACAGAACACTGAAGCTTTCTTT
CASSEGQNTEAFF
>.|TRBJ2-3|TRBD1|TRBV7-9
TGTGCCAGCAGCCCCTCAGGGACAGGGAGCACAGATACGCAGTATTTT
CASSPSGTGSTDTQYF
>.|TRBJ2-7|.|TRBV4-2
TGTGCCAGCAGCCAACCGTTTTCCTACGAGCAGTACTTC
CASSQPFSYEQYF
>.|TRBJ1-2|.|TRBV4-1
TGCGCCAGCAGCCAAGATACGGGGAGGGGCTACACCTTC
CASSQDTGRGYTF
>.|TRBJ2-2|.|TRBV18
TGTGCCAGCTCACCGAGGCAGATGATCGGGGAGCTGTTTTTT
CASSPRQMIGELFF
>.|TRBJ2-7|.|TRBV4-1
TGCGCCAGCAGCCAACCGACAGGAGCCTACGAGCAGTACTTC
CASSQPTGAYEQYF
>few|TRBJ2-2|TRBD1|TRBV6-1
TGTGCCAGCAGGGGACAGGGGGCGAACACCGGGGAGCTGTTTTTT
CASRGQGANTGELFF
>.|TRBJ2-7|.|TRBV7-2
TGTGCCAGCAGCCCGGCGGTAAACGAGCAGTACTTC
CASSPAVNEQYF